The clone carrying this T cell receptor beta chain was counted many times. Its antigen remains unknown. The sample comes from a study of T cell repertoires and leukemia-associated antigens. Study information: Each sample gave roughly 3.3 to 5.0 million effective reads.

MiXCR, applied by TCRdb to the 5' RACE reads, yields one record per CDR3 protein. Here the sample spans 8,000 to 10,000 distinct CDR3 sequences, about 43% being singletons. CDR3 length: 16 residues. CDR1 is LGHNA, CDR2 YNFKEQ, per germline. J was trimmed by 5 bases and V by 4 bases; bases with no gene match: 8. Findings and limits, study-wide: Specificity and function of the expanded clones need further investigation.

Without fetal bovine serum, CD3+ T cells were rested overnight. This chain uses TRBV4-2 with TRBJ2-7, with TRBD2 matching over 13 bases. This clonotype originated in a female donor in good health. Specimen: CD3+ T cells sorted from blood and cultured. CDR3: CASSPWTSGSIDEQYF. CDR3 nucleotide sequence: TGTGCCAGCAGCCCCTGGACTAGCGGGAGCATAGACGAGCAGTACTTC.